These 18 T cell receptor beta chains came from one sample sequenced in a study of T cells after posttransplantation cyclophosphamide. Assay used: immunoSEQ multiplex PCR; TCRdb lists only in-frame clones, some missing. The sample has tens of thousands of clones, 90% to 95% seen once. The sequenced material came from PBMCs. All receptors come from a woman aged 25 to 39 in good health and a related stem cell transplant donor.

This chain connects TRBV7-2 to TRBJ1-1, with D hard to call. Germline-derived CDR1 and CDR2 are SGHTA and FQGNSA. V dropped 1 base and J dropped 11 bases, with 11 bases sitting between them. CDR3 size: 12 residues. CDR3: CASSLGLLGAFF. CDR3 DNA: TGTGCCAGCAGCTTAGGTCTTCTGGGCGCTTTCTTT.

J is TRBJ1-1 and V is TRBV25-1; D is ambiguous. CDR1 and CDR2 from the germline V gene are MGHDK and SYGVNS. The length of the CDR3 is 14 residues. With 4 bases removed from V and 6 bases from J, the gap between germline ends came to 15 bases. CDR3 DNA sequence: TGTGCCAGCAGTGGCACCCCACGGGGTGCTGAAGCTTTCTTT. Translated, it gives CASSGTPRGAEAFF.

The gene calls are TRBV18 and TRBJ1-1, with 9 positions matching TRBD1. There are 16 residues in the CDR3. V was clipped by 1 base and J by 6 bases; unmatched bases: 9. Germline values: CDR1 KGHSH, CDR2 LQKENI. The CDR3 is CASSPREDRGSAEAFF. The DNA of the CDR3 is TGTGCCAGCTCACCACGAGAGGACAGGGGTAGCGCTGAAGCTTTCTTT.

The chain links TRBV10-3 to TRBJ1-1; D is ambiguous. The V and J ends lost 5 bases and 0 bases respectively, with 4 bases between them. Germline CDR1 ENHRY, CDR2 SYGVKD. This CDR3 region has 12 residues. The CDR3 loop reads CAISNMNTEAFF. CDR3 DNA sequence: TGTGCCATCAGTAATATGAACACTGAAGCTTTCTTT.

This chain connects TRBV11-2 to TRBJ1-1; D unresolved. CDR1 SGHAT and CDR2 FQNNGV come from the germline V gene. The CDR3 consists of 11 residues. V was clipped by 1 base and J by 11 bases, with 8 bases between them. The CDR3 DNA reads as TGTGCCAGCAGCTTAGCTGGCGGCGCTTTCTTT. Translated: CASSLAGGAFF.

This chain connects TRBV5-1 to TRBJ2-7, with 7 positions matching TRBD2. The V gene end was trimmed by 0 bases and the J gene end by 4 bases; junction bases not matched to a gene: 7. The length of the CDR3 is 15 residues. Germline CDR1 SGHRS, CDR2 YFSETQ. CDR3 coding DNA: TGCGCCAGCAGCTTGGGATTCGGGGGGTTGTACGAGCAGTACTTC. Protein: CASSLGFGGLYEQYF.

The chain carries TRBV11-2 and TRBJ1-1, with 7 bases fitting TRBD1. The V segment lost 7 bases and the J segment 0 bases; nucleotides outside the gene matches: 5. This CDR3 is built from 14 residues. CDR1 and CDR2 (germline): SGHAT, FQNNGV. The CDR3 here is CASTPDRVNTEAFF. The CDR3 nucleotides are TGTGCCAGCACCCCCGACAGGGTGAACACTGAAGCTTTCTTT. Complete variable domain (other parts from reference TRBV11-2 and TRBJ1-1): EAGVAQSPRYKIIEKRQSVAFWCNPISGHATLYWYQQILGQGPKLLIQFQNNGVVDDSQLPKDRFSAERLKGVDSTLKIQPAKLEDSAVYLCASTPDRVNTEAFFGQGTRLTVV.

The chain has TRBV7-2 and TRBJ2-2; possibly TRBD1 for D (6 bases). Germline V gene sequence: CDR1 SGHTA, CDR2 FQGNSA. V was pared by 5 bases and J by 5 bases, with 12 bases between. CDR3 length: 14 amino acids. The CDR3 here is CASSALRGTGELFF. DNA for the CDR3: TGTGCCAGCAGCGCCCTCAGGGGAACCGGGGAGCTGTTTTTT.

This CDR3 reads CASSLYGTVQETQYF. DNA for the CDR3: TGTGCCAGCAGCTTATACGGGACAGTCCAAGAGACCCAGTACTTC. The rearrangement joins TRBV11-1 to TRBJ2-5; 7 nucleotides line up with TRBD1. Germline values: CDR1 SGHAT, CDR2 FQDESV (reference sequence). The CDR3 covers 15 residues. Germline trimming cut 2 bases from V and 1 base from J; bases unmatched to any gene: 4.

The chain is built from TRBV6-4 and TRBJ1-6; 8 bases agree with TRBD1. The trim removed 3 bases at V and 11 bases at J, leaving 6 bases unmatched. Germline values: CDR1 MRHNA, CDR2 SNTAGT. This CDR3 spans 14 amino acids. CDR3 sequence: CASSEGTGSTPLHF. The CDR3 DNA follows: TGTGCCAGCAGTGAGGGGACAGGCTCTACACCCCTCCACTTT.

In its sample, this clone was seen once. The V and J genes are TRBV5-1 and TRBJ2-6, with 10 bases lining up with TRBD1. The trim removed 0 bases at V and 1 base at J, leaving 1 base unmatched. CDR1 and CDR2 from the germline V gene are SGHRS and YFSETQ. CDR3 size: 17 residues. CDR3 loop: CASSLGTGGSGANVLTF. The CDR3 DNA follows: TGCGCCAGCAGCTTGGGGACAGGGGGGTCTGGGGCCAACGTCCTGACTTTC.

The chain combines TRBV5-1 with TRBJ2-5; 15 nucleotides align to TRBD2. Per the germline V gene, CDR1 is SGHRS and CDR2 is YFSETQ. V shed 1 base and J 4 bases; nucleotides not matched to a gene: 2. The CDR3 is made up of 16 amino acids. The CDR3 DNA reads as TGCGCCAGCAGCTTGAGGACTAGCGGGGGGGTAGAGACCCAGTACTTC. It is translated as CASSLRTSGGVETQYF.

This rearrangement joins TRBV5-1 to TRBJ2-5; 7 nucleotides agree with TRBD1. Trimming removed 6 bases from V and 2 bases from J; junction bases left unmatched: 10. This CDR3 spans 15 amino acids. The germline V gene encodes CDR1 SGHRS and CDR2 YFSETQ. The DNA of the CDR3 is TGCGCCAGCAATTGGGGCCCGGGACAGCAAGAGACCCAGTACTTC. It encodes CASNWGPGQQETQYF.

CDR3 loop: CASSPGDNSPLHF. In DNA form, the CDR3 reads TGCGCCAGCAGCCCAGGGGATAATTCACCCCTCCACTTT. V gene TRBV5-1 combines with J gene TRBJ1-6; possible D gene TRBD1, 6 bases. The CDR3 totals 13 residues. V gave up 4 bases and J gave up 5 bases, with 7 bases separating them. CDR1 and CDR2 from the germline V gene are SGHRS and YFSETQ.

This clone was observed a handful of times. The chain is built from TRBV6-4 and TRBJ2-1, with 11 bases fitting TRBD2. The CDR3 runs to 15 residues. Per the germline V gene, CDR1 is MRHNA and CDR2 is SNTAGT. The ends lost 3 bases at V and 7 bases at J; junction bases unmatched: 5. Here the CDR3 reads CASSELAGAGNEQFF. The CDR3 nucleotides read TGTGCCAGCAGTGAACTAGCGGGGGCCGGGAATGAGCAGTTCTTC.

The V and J genes are TRBV28 and TRBJ1-1, with D hard to call. Germline loops: CDR1 MDHEN, CDR2 SYDVKM. This CDR3 spans 14 amino acids. Trimming pared 7 bases from V and 4 bases from J, leaving 16 bases between. The CDR3 nucleotides read TGTGCCAGCACATCAGTGTTCTCGCGCACTGAAGCTTTCTTT. This encodes CASTSVFSRTEAFF.

V is TRBV9 and J is TRBJ1-1, with TRBD1 matching 8 bases. Germline assignment: CDR1 SGDLS and CDR2 YYNGEE. The CDR3 is 14 residues long. V shed 4 bases, J shed 3 bases, and the junction held 5 bases outside the gene matches. This chain's CDR3 is CASSFQGADTEAFF. CDR3 in DNA: TGTGCCAGCAGCTTCCAGGGGGCGGACACTGAAGCTTTCTTT.

The V call is TRBV7-2, the J call TRBJ2-1; no clear D gene. Germline CDR1 SGHTA, CDR2 FQGNSA. V was cut by 7 bases and J by 2 bases, with 12 bases left in between. CDR3 size: 14 residues. The CDR3 DNA follows: TGTGCCAGCACCCCTGGGGTTGCCTACAATGAGCAGTTCTTC. Protein sequence: CASTPGVAYNEQFF.